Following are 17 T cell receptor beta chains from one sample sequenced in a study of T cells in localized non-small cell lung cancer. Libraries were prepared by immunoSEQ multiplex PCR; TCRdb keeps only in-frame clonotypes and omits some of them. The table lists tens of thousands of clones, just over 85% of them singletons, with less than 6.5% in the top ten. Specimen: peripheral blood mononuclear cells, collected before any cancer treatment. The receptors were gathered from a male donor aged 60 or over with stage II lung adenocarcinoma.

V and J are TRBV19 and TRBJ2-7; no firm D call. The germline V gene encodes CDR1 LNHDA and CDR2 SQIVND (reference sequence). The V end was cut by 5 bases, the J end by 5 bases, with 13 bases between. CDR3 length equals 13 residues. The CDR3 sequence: CASSSGRGNEQYF. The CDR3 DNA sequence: TGTGCCAGTAGTTCCGGCCGAGGCAACGAGCAGTACTTC.

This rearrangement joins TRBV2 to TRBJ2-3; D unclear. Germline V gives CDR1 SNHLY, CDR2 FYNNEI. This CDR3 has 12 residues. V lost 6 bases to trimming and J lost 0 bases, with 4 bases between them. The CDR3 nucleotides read TGTGCCAGCAGAAGGAGCACAGATACGCAGTATTTT. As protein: CASRRSTDTQYF.

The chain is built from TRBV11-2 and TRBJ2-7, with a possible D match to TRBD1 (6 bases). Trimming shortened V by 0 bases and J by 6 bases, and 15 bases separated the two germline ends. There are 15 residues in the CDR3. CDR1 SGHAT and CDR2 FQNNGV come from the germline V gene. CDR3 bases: TGTGCCAGCAGCTTAGAGCGTTTTGGGGGCTCCGAGCAGTACTTC. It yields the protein CASSLERFGGSEQYF.

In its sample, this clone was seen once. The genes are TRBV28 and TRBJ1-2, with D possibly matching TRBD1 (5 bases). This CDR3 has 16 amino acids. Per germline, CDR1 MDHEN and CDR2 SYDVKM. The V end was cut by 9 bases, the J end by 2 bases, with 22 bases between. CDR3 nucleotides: TGTGCCAGTCACAGCTGGGGGACGCCGGGGAACTATGGCTACACCTTC. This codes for CASHSWGTPGNYGYTF.

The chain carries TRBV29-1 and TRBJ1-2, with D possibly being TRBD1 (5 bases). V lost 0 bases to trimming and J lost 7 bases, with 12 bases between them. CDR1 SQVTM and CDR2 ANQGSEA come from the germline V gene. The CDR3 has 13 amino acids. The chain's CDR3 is CSVEDAGKAGYTF. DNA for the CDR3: TGCAGCGTTGAAGATGCAGGGAAGGCTGGCTACACCTTC.

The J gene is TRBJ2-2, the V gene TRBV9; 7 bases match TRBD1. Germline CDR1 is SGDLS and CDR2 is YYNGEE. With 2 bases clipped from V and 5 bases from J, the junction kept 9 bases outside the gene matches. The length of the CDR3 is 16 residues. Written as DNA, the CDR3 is TGTGCCAGCAGCGTCCTACAGGGGCGGCGGACCGGGGAGCTGTTTTTT. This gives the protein CASSVLQGRRTGELFF.

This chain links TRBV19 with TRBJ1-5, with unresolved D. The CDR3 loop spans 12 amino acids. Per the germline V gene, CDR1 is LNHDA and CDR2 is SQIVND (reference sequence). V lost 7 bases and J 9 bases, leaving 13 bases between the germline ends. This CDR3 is CASTNGLRPQHF. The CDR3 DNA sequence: TGTGCCAGTACTAACGGGCTCCGGCCCCAGCATTTT. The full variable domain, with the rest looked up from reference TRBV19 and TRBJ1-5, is DGGITQSPKYLFRKEGQNVTLSCEQNLNHDAMYWYRQDPGQGLRLIYYSQIVNDFQKGDIAEGYSVSREKKESFPLTVTSAQKNPTAFYLCASTNGLRPQHFGDGTRLSIL.

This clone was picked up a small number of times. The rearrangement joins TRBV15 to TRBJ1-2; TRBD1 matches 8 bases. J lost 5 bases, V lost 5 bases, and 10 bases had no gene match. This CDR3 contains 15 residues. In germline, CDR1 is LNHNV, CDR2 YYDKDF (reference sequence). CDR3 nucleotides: TGTGCCACCAGCCGGTCTCCGGACAGGGCGTATGGCTACACCTTC. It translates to CATSRSPDRAYGYTF.

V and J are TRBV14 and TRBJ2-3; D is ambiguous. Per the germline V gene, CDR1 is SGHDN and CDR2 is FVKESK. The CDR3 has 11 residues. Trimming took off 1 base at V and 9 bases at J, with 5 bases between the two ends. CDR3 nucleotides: TGTGCCAGCAGCCAAGCGGAGACGCAGTATTTT. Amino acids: CASSQAETQYF.

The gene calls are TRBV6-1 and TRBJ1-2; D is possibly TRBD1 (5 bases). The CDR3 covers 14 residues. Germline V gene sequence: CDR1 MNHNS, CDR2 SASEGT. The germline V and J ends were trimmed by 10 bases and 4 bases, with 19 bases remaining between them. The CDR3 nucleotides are TGTGCCACCAACCGGGACTATAATTCCTATGGCTACACCTTC. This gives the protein CATNRDYNSYGYTF.

This chain's CDR3 is CASSVTGSPYEQYF. CDR3 in DNA: TGTGCCAGTAGTGTGACAGGGAGTCCCTACGAGCAGTACTTC. The gene calls are TRBV19 and TRBJ2-7; TRBD1 matches 7 bases. Germline V gene sequence: CDR1 LNHDA, CDR2 SQIVND (reference sequence). The ends lost 5 bases at V and 2 bases at J; junction bases unmatched: 6. This CDR3 contains 14 residues.

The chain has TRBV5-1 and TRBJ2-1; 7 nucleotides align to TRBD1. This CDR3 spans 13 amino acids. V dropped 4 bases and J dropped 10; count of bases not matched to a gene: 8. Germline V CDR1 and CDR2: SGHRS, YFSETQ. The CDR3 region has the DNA TGCGCCAGCAGCCTCGAGGGGGCAGGGGAGCAGTTCTTC. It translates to CASSLEGAGEQFF. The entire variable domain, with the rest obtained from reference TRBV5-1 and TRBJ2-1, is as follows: KAGVTQTPRYLIKTRGQQVTLSCSPISGHRSVSWYQQTPGQGLQFLFEYFSETQRNKGNFPGRFSGRQFSNSRSEMNVSTLELGDSALYLCASSLEGAGEQFFGPGTRLTVL.

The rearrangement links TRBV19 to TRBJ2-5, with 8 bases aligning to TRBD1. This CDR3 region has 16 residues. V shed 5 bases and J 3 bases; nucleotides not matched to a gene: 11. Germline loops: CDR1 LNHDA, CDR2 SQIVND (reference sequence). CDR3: CASSPRQGRTEETQYF. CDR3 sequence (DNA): TGTGCCAGTAGTCCCAGACAGGGGAGGACCGAAGAGACCCAGTACTTC. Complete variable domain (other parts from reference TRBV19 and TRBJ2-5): DGGITQSPKYLFRKEGQNVTLSCEQNLNHDAMYWYRQDPGQGLRLIYYSQIVNDFQKGDIAEGYSVSREKKESFPLTVTSAQKNPTAFYLCASSPRQGRTEETQYFGPGTRLLVL.

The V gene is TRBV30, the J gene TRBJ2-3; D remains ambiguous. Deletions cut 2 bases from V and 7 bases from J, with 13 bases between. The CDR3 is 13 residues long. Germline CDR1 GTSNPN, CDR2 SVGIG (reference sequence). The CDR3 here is CAWSPPGSNTQYF. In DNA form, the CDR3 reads TGTGCCTGGAGTCCCCCTGGGTCGAATACGCAGTATTTT.

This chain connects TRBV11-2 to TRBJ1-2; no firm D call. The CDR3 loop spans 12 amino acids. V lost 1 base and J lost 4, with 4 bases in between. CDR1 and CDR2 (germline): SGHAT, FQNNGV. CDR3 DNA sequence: TGTGCCAGCAGCTTAGTGGGCTATGGCTACACCTTC. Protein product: CASSLVGYGYTF.

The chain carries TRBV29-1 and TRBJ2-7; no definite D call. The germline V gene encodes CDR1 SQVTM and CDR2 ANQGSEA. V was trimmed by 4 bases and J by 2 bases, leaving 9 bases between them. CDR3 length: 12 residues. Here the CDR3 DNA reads TGCAGCGTTGGACAAGTAGCCTACGAGCAGTACTTC. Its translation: CSVGQVAYEQYF.

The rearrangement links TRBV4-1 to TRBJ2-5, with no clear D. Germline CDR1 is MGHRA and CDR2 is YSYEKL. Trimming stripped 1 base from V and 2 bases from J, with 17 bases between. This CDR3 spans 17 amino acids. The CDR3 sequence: CASSQGAWGKGQETQYF. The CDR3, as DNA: TGCGCCAGCAGCCAAGGGGCCTGGGGAAAGGGTCAAGAGACCCAGTACTTC.